The source of this T cell receptor beta chain is a study of Graves' ophthalmopathy and Graves' hyperthyroidism. Germline CDR1 reads DFQATT; CDR2 reads SNEGSKA (reference sequence). The CDR3 spans 14 residues. J lost 4 bases, V lost 5 bases, and 6 bases had no gene match. Amplification from RNA transcripts yielded the TCR beta CDR3 regions. An opening RT-PCR round employed HTBI primers and preceded a second-round multiplex PCR. One entry per CDR3 protein results from TCRdb running MiXCR on the multiplex PCR reads. The sample contains around 1,200,000 distinct CDR3 sequences, 35% to 40% of which appear only once. This clonotype was detected a few times.

The sequence came from an adult man with Graves' hyperthyroidism. Sequencing was carried out using peripheral blood or thyroid tissue (not recorded which). The V call is TRBV20-1, the J call TRBJ2-5; 11 nucleotides agree with TRBD2. CDR3 amino acids: CSAFSGRARETQYF. The CDR3, as DNA: TGCAGTGCTTTTAGCGGGAGGGCCCGAGAGACCCAGTACTTC.